This paragraph covers one T cell receptor beta chain sequence. Its antigen is undetermined. The sample belongs to a study of shared clonotypes between healthy human individuals. General observations from the study: What rarefaction showed was incomplete sorted-subset sequencing despite large depth.

The CDR3 runs 14 residues. V lost 2 bases and J lost 2, with 10 bases in between. Looked up from germline, CDR1 is MDHEN and CDR2 is SYDVKM. Libraries were prepared by immunoSEQ multiplex PCR; TCRdb keeps only in-frame clonotypes and omits some of them. The sample records about 2 million clones, about 95% being singletons. Only CD45RO-negative cells positively selected for CCR7 counted as naive CD8 cells, so terminally differentiated effector memory CD45RA+ cells were excluded. The TCR comes from a man aged 18 to 29 in good health. The chain is built from TRBV28 and TRBJ2-7, with a possible D match to TRBD1 (5 bases). Material for sequencing was naive CD8+ T cells sorted from blood. The CDR3 region is CASSLMGLTYEQYF. Written as DNA, the CDR3 is TGTGCCAGCAGTTTAATGGGGCTTACCTACGAGCAGTACTTC.